Listed here are 9 T cell receptor beta chains from one sample, sequenced in a study of blood T cell repertoires in COVID-19. This table comes from immunoSEQ multiplex PCR, and its TCRdb copy is limited to in-frame clones, with some not included. This sample has just under 55,000 clones; around nine tenths occur once, and the top ten carry just under 8.5%. Specimen: peripheral blood. These receptors were collected from a woman aged 35 to 49 with active COVID-19.

V gene TRBV7-8 combines with J gene TRBJ1-2, with 9 bases matching TRBD1. From germline, CDR1 is SGHVS and CDR2 FQNEAQ. The trim removed 4 bases at V and 6 bases at J, leaving 6 bases unmatched. This CDR3 is built from 14 residues. CDR3 bases: TGTGCCAGCAGCTACGGGACAGGGATAAATGGCTACACCTTC. It is translated as CASSYGTGINGYTF.

As DNA, the CDR3 is TGTGCCACCAATAGACAGGGGTCGAACACTGAAGCTTTCTTT. Protein sequence: CATNRQGSNTEAFF. The rearrangement joins TRBV2 to TRBJ1-1; 8 bases match TRBD1. The CDR3 sequence is 14 residues long. From germline, CDR1 is SNHLY and CDR2 FYNNEI. V trimming: 10 bases; J trimming: 1 base; junction bases outside the gene matches: 8.

The V gene is TRBV7-6, the J gene TRBJ2-5; 7 positions agree with TRBD1. Losses at the gene ends were 5 bases for V and 3 bases for J; bases not matched to a gene: 6. The germline V gene has CDR1 SGHVS and CDR2 FNYEAQ. The CDR3 is 14 amino acids. The CDR3 nucleotides read TGTGCCAGCAGCCTAATGGGACAGAAAGAGACCCAGTACTTC. Its translation is CASSLMGQKETQYF.

The chain recombines TRBV19 with TRBJ2-5; tentative D call: TRBD1 (6 bases). The ends were cut back, 10 bases at V and 1 base at J, with 13 bases in the middle. This CDR3 comprises 13 residues. Germline values: CDR1 LNHDA, CDR2 SQIVND (reference sequence). The CDR3 loop is CATSRQVQETQYF. In DNA, the CDR3 is TGTGCCACTTCCCGACAGGTCCAAGAGACCCAGTACTTC.

This clone occurred a few times. V is TRBV3-1 (or the pseudogene TRBV3-2) and J is TRBJ1-2; TRBD1 is a possible D gene (6 bases). The germline CDR1 and CDR2 sequences are LGHDT and YNNKEL (reference sequence). The CDR3 loop spans 14 amino acids. V was clipped by 1 base and J by 4 bases, with 10 bases between them. The CDR3, as DNA: TGTGCCAGCAGCCAAGTAGGGGGGGGCTATGGCTACACCTTC. This codes for CASSQVGGGYGYTF.

This clone was found once. This sequence joins TRBV27 and TRBJ2-4; D is uncertain. The CDR3 totals 14 residues. V dropped 8 bases and J dropped 0 bases, with 11 bases sitting between them. Germline CDR1 and CDR2: MNHEY and SMNVEV (reference sequence). The CDR3 sequence: CASGSALAKNIQYF. The CDR3 DNA follows: TGTGCCAGCGGTTCTGCACTAGCCAAAAACATTCAGTACTTC.

A remark on this clone: The sample carries other DNA sequences with the same CDR3. The rearrangement uses TRBV5-1 and TRBJ2-3, with D possibly matching TRBD1 (5 bases). V lost 0 bases, J lost 3 bases, and 14 bases lay in between. The CDR3 has 16 residues. Per germline, CDR1 SGHRS and CDR2 YFSETQ. This CDR3 reads CASSLASRVGTDTQYF. Here the CDR3 DNA reads TGCGCCAGCAGCTTGGCCAGCAGGGTGGGGACAGATACGCAGTATTTT.

The chain employs TRBV5-1 and TRBJ1-2; TRBD1 aligns across 8 bases. The CDR3 spans 13 residues. With V trimmed by 3 bases and J by 7 bases, 5 bases remained unmatched. Looked up from germline, CDR1 is SGHRS and CDR2 is YFSETQ. The CDR3 reads CASSWTGSSGYTF. DNA of the CDR3: TGCGCCAGCAGCTGGACAGGGAGCTCTGGCTACACCTTC.

The chain couples TRBV5-5 to TRBJ1-2, with 7 bases aligning to TRBD1. The CDR3 sequence is 13 residues long. The V segment lost 4 bases and the J segment 4 bases; nucleotides outside the gene matches: 4. The germline V gene encodes CDR1 SGHKS and CDR2 YYEKEE (reference sequence). CDR3 DNA: TGTGCCAGCAGCCCGGGACAGAGCTATGGCTACACCTTC. As protein: CASSPGQSYGYTF.